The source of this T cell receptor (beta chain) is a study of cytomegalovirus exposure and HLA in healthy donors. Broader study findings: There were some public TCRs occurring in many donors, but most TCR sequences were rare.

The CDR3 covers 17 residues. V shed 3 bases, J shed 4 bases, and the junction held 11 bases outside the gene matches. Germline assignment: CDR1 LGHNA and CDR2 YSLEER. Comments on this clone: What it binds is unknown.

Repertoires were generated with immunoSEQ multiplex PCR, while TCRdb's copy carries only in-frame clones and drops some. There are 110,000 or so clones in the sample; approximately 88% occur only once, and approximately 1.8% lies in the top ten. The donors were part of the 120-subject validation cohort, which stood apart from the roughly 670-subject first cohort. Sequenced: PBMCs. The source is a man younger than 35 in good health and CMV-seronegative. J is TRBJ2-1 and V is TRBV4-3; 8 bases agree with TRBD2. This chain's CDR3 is CASSQGAGGQVYNEQFF. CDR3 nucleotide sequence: TGCGCCAGCAGCCAGGGCGCGGGGGGCCAGGTTTACAATGAGCAGTTCTTC.